Following are 2 T cell receptor beta chains from one sample sequenced in a study of T cell repertoires in cytomegalovirus infection. From the reads, TCRdb called clonotypes with MiXCR, one entry per CDR3 protein. The sample has around 310,000 distinct CDR3 sequences; about 29% are singletons. Their antigens are not known. Here the sequenced sample was cultured PBMCs, taken from culture after CMV antigen stimulation. These receptors originate from a human donor in good health (CMV status not recorded). Some clones in this sample may be carry-over from other donors' samples.

In its sample, this clonotype was seen many times. The chain links TRBV7-2 to TRBJ2-3, with 11 positions matching TRBD2. V gave up 5 bases and J gave up 3 bases; unmatched junction bases: 10. The CDR3 is made up of 17 amino acids. CDR1 SGHTA and CDR2 FQGNSA come from the germline V gene. CDR3 protein: CASSRIAGGLGTDTQYF. The CDR3 bases are TGTGCCAGCAGCCGGATAGCGGGGGGGCTTGGGACAGATACGCAGTATTTT.

This clonotype was counted a few times. The DNA of the CDR3 is TGTGCCAGTAGTGCCGACAGGGGGGGCTATGGCTACACCTTC. Translated: CASSADRGGYGYTF. The rearrangement links TRBV19 to TRBJ1-2; TRBD1 matches at 9 bases. The trim removed 5 bases at V and 4 bases at J, leaving 5 bases unmatched. The germline CDR1 and CDR2 sequences are LNHDA and SQIVND (reference sequence). CDR3 size: 14 residues.